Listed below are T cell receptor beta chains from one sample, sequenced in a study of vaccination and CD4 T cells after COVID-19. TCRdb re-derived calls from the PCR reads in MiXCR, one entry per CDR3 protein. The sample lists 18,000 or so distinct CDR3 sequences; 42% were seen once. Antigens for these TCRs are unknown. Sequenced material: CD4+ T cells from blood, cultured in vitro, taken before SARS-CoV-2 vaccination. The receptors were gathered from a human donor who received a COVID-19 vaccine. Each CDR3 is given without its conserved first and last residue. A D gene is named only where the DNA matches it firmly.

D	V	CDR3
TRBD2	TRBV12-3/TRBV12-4	ASSLRLAANTGELF
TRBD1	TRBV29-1	SARTGWSYYNEQF
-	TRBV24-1	ATSGDDPSSYEQY
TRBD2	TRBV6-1	ASRLAGVQDTQY
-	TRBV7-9	ASSLDSYNEQF
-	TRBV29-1	SVDSTGNYGYT
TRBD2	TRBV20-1	SARLAGQYQETQY
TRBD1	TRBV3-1	ASSQFGQGAMGETQY
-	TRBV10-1	ASSGTRDSLGETQY
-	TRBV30	AWGRDTGTQY
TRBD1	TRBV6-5	ASSYADRGVYEQY
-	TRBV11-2	ASSYGDKGYQETQY
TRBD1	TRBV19	ASRNRGPLETQY
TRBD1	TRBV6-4	ASRGQGAFGELF
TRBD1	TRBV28	ASWGQDHGYT
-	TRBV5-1	ASSLALEQAEAF
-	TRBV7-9	ASSLGVGDTQY
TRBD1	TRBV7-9	ASSLEGQGNYGYT
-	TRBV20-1	SARPPLDSYNEQF
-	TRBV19	ASSIVGQGSGYT
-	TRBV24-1	ATSDPGRGGWDEQF
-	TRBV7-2	ASSLASSPSTETQY
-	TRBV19	ASKMGSGTPYGYT
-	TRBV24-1	ATSDPKVGVGPHEQF
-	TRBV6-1	ASSASYDSGNTIY
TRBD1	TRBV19	ASSSGTGEKLF
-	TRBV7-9	ASSRGTANTGELF
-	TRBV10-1	ASSEGSTLETQY
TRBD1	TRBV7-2	ASSLRPGGRGYNSPLH
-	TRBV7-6	ASSLAGGRTDTQY
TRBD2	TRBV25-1	ASSESSGLAGTKETQY
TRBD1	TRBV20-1	SARVAGGSYEQY
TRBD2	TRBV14	ASSSAASGIYNEQF
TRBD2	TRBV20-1	SASGGSGAQQETQY
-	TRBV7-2	ASSSRWGPPNEKLF
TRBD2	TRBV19	ASSIGSGGQETQY
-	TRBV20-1	SASRVLTDTQY